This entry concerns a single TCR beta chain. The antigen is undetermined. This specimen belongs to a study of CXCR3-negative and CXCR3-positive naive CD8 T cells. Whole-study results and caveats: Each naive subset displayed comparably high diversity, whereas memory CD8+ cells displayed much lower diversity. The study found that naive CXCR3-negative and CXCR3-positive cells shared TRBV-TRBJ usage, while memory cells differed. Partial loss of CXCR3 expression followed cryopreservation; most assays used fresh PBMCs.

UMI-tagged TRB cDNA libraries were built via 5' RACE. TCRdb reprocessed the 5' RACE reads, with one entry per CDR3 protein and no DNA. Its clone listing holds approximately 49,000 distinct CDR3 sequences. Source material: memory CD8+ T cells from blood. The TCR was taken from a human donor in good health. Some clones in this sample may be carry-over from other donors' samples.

The CDR3 loop is CASMSGYEQYF. J is TRBJ2-7 and V is TRBV6-2 or TRBV6-3; TCRdb's D call, TRBD1, is unchecked because there is no DNA. The CDR3 loop spans 11 amino acids. Germline V gene data show CDR1 as MNHEY and CDR2 as SVGEGT.